This record concerns one T cell receptor beta chain sequence. A much larger clone is a single base away; this may be a read error. The sample holds other DNA sequences that translate to the same CDR3. The sample belongs to a study of blood T cell repertoires in COVID-19. Overall study context: Italy, Spain and the United States were the sources of the convalescent and acute COVID-19 samples.

Participants' own reports of clinical history determined their cohort assignment. Trimming stripped 3 bases from V and 1 base from J, with 6 bases between. The germline V gene encodes CDR1 SEHNR and CDR2 FQNEAQ (reference sequence). The length of the CDR3 is 13 residues. TCRdb's table, derived via immunoSEQ multiplex PCR, lists solely in-frame clones and lacks some. The sample comprises about 140,000 clones, around 80% of which are singletons, and 1.5% to 2% rests with the top ten. The specimen was PBMCs or T cells enriched from blood (not recorded which). The chain joins TRBV7-9 to TRBJ1-1; D is unclear. This receptor was identified in a woman aged 18-35 years who had been exposed to COVID-19. The CDR3 spells CASSFEGNTEAFF. In DNA, the CDR3 is TGTGCCAGCAGCTTCGAGGGGAACACTGAAGCTTTCTTT.